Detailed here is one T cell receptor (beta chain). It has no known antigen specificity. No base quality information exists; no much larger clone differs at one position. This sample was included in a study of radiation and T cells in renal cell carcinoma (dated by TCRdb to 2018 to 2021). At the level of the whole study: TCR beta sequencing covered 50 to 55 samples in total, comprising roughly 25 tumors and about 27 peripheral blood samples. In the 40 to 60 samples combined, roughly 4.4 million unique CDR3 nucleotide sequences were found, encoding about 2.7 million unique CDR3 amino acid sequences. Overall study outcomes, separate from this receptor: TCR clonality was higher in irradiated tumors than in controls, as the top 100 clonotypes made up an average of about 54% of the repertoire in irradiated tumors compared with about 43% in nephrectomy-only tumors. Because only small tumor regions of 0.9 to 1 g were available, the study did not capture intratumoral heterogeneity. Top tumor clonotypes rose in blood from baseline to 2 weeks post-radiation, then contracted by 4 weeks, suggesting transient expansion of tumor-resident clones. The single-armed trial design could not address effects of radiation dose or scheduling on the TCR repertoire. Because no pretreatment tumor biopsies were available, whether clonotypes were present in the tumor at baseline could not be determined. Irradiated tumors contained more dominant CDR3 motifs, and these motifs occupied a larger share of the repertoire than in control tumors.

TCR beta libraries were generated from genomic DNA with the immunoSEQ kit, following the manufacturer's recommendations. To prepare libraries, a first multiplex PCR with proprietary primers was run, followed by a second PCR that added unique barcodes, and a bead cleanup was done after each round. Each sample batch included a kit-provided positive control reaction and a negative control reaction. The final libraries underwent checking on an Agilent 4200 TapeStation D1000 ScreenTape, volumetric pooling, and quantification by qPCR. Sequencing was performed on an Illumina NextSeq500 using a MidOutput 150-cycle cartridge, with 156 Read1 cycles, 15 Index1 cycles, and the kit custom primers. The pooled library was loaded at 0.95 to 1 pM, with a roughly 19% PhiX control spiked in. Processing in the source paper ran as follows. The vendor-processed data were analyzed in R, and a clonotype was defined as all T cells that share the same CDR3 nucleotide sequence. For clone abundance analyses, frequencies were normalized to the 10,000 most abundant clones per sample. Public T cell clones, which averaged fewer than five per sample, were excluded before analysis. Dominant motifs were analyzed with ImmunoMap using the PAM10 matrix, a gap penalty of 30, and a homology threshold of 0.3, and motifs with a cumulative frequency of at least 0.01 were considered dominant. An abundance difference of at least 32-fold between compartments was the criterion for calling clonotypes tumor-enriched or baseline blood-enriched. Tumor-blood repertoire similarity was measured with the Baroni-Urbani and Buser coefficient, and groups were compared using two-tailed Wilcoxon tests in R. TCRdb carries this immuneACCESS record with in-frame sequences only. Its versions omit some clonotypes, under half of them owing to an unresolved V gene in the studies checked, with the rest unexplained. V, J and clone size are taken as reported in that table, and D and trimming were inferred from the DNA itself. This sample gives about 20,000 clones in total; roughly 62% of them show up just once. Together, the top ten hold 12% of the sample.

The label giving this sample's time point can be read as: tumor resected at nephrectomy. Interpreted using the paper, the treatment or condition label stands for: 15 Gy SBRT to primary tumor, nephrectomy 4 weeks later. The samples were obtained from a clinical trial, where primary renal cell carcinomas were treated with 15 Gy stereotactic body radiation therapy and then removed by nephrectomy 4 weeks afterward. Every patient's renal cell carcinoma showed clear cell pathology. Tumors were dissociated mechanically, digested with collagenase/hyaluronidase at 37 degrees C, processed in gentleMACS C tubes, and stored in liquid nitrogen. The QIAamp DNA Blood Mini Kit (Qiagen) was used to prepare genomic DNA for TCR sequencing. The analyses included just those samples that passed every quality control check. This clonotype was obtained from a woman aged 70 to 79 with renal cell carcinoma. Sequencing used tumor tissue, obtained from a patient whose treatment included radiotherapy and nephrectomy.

CDR3 protein: CASSLFDSNQPQHF. The nucleotides are TGTGCCAGCAGTTTGTTCGATAGCAATCAGCCCCAGCATTTT. Rearrangement joined TRBV6-1 to TRBJ1-5, with no confident D gene call. The CDR3 runs 14 amino acids, cysteine and phenylalanine included. Just CDR3 DNA is preserved here, 42 bases in frame from base 1. V is pared back by 5 bases and J by 0 bases, with 8 bases lying between the germline termini. CDR1 and CDR2 are drawn from the germline V gene: MNHNS, SASEGT.